This record looks at one T cell receptor (beta chain) sequence and its context. This sample was taken from a study of T cell responses to AZD1222 COVID-19 vaccine. Using immunoSEQ multiplex PCR, the repertoire was profiled, and TCRdb retains in-frame clones only, with some absent. The sample lists about 140,000 clones, around 90% occurring once. Per the germline V gene, CDR1 is SGHKS and CDR2 is YYEKEE (reference sequence). This CDR3 contains 14 residues. Trimming took 5 bases from V and 7 from J, leaving 15 bases between them. Specimen: peripheral blood, collected 28 days after the second dose of the MenACWY control vaccine. This chain joins TRBV5-5 and TRBJ2-2; D might be TRBD1 or TRBD2, each matching 6 bases. This TCR was recovered from an adult who received the MenACWY meningococcal vaccine as a control. The CDR3 loop reads CASRAWGADGELFF. In DNA form, the CDR3 reads TGTGCCAGCAGAGCGTGGGGGGCGGACGGGGAGCTGTTTTTT.